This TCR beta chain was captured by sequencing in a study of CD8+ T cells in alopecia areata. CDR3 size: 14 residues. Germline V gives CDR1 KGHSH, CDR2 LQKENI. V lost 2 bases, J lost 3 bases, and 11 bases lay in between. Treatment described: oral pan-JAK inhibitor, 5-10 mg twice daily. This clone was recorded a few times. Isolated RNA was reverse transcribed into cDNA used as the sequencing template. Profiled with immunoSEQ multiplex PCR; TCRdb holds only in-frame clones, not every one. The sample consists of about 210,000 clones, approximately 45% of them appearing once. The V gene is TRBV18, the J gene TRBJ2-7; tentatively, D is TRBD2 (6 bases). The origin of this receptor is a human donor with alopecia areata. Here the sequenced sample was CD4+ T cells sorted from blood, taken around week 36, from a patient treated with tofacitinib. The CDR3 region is CASSPKGLHYEQYF. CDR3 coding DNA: TGTGCCAGCTCACCAAAGGGACTGCACTACGAGCAGTACTTC.